These 18 T cell receptor beta chains were all obtained from the same sample, sequenced in a study of tumor-infiltrating lymphocytes in primary liver carcinoma. The roughly 18-34 mg bulk tissue piece was not sorted before simultaneous RNA and DNA extraction. A constant-region primer primed TCR beta cDNA synthesis from about 0.55 ug of total RNA. Slightly modified ARM-PCR with three nested multiplex PCR rounds yielded TCR beta libraries. A C-beta reverse primer and TRBV1-TRBV30 forward primers served in each of the first two PCR rounds, at around 10 cycles apiece. TCRdb recomputed calls from the multiplex PCR reads with MiXCR, one row per CDR3 protein. This sample has approximately 110,000 distinct CDR3 sequences; less than 80% occur once, and the top ten carry approximately 9.9%. Material for sequencing was liver tumor tissue from sampling region 1. Subset meaning: tumor region T1, superior pole. These receptors all stem from a woman aged 55-69 years with primary liver carcinoma and hepatitis B virus infection.

This clonotype was detected only a few times. V is TRBV7-8 and J is TRBJ1-5; the D gene is possibly TRBD1 (5 bases). Trimming removed 3 bases from V and 1 base from J, with 13 bases in between. Germline loops: CDR1 SGHVS, CDR2 FQNEAQ. This CDR3 spans 16 amino acids. The DNA of the CDR3 is TGTGCCAGCAGCTTCGTGGCAGGGAAGAGCAATCAGCCCCAGCATTTT. Its protein is CASSFVAGKSNQPQHF. Combining the CDR3 with reference TRBV7-8 and TRBJ1-5 gives the whole variable domain GAGVSQSPRYKVAKRGQDVALRCDPISGHVSLFWYQQALGQGPEFLTYFQNEAQLDKSGLPSDRFFAERPEGSVSTLKIQRTQQEDSAVYLCASSFVAGKSNQPQHFGDGTRLSIL.

With respect to this clonotype: A read error may produce the germline difference seen at one junction end. The chain is built from TRBV11-2 and TRBJ2-7; D is perhaps TRBD1 (6 bases). The CDR3 is 16 residues long. CDR1 is SGHAT, CDR2 FQNNGV, per germline. CDR3 amino acids: CTSSPRGASATYDQYF. CDR3 sequence (DNA): TGTACCAGCAGCCCCAGGGGCGCTAGTGCAACCTACGATCAGTACTTC.

Comment on this clonotype: A much larger clone lies one base from this, so it may be a read error. The chain is built from TRBV29-1 and TRBJ2-1; D is ambiguous. The CDR3 contains 13 residues. Germline loops: CDR1 SQVTM, CDR2 ANQGSEA. The CDR3 DNA reads as TGCAGCGTTGTCTTCGACGCCTACAATGGGCAGTTCTTC. It is translated as CSVVFDAYNGQFF.

Notes on this clonotype: At one boundary the junction diverges from the germline segment, which might be a read error. The chain has TRBV28 and TRBJ1-5; no definite D call. This CDR3 has 13 amino acids. Germline assignment: CDR1 MDHEN and CDR2 SYDVKM. For the CDR3, the DNA is TGTGGCAGCAGTTTAATAGCATATCAGCCCCAGCATTTT. This codes for CGSSLIAYQPQHF.

In its sample, this clonotype was seen once. Because the CDR3 is missing its conserved closing phenylalanine or tryptophan, this is likely a read error. The V and J genes are TRBV5-1 and TRBJ2-3, with TRBD2 matching 8 bases. The CDR3 sequence is 15 residues long. Germline CDR1 reads SGHRS; CDR2 reads YFSETQ. CDR3 sequence reads: CASSFAGRGADTQYL. The CDR3 DNA follows: TGTGCCAGCAGCTTTGCCGGGAGGGGAGCAGATACGCAGTATTTG.

About this clonotype: A single base separates this from a much larger clone, so it may be a read error. The J gene is TRBJ1-5, the V gene TRBV7-9; 9 positions match TRBD1. Losses at the gene ends were 4 bases for V and 2 bases for J; bases not matched to a gene: 3. The CDR3 runs to 15 residues. Germline V lookup: CDR1 SEHNR, CDR2 FQNEAQ (reference sequence). CDR3 residues: CASSSDRGGNQPQHF. In nucleotides, the CDR3 is TGTGCCAGCAGCTCAGACAGGGGGGGCAATCAGCCCCAGCATTTT.

As regards this clonotype: A much larger clone differs from this one at a single base, so this may be a read error. This chain links TRBV12-3 or TRBV12-4 with TRBJ1-2; TRBD1 aligns across 8 bases. The CDR3 has 13 residues. The junction had 9 bases not matched to a gene; V was cut back by 7 bases and J by 8 bases. This chain's CDR3 is CASNYGQGGGYTF. As DNA, the CDR3 is TGTGCCAGCAATTACGGACAGGGAGGAGGCTACACCTTC.

In this sample, this clonotype turned up many times. The rearrangement uses TRBV6-2 or TRBV6-3 and TRBJ1-6; D is undetermined. The CDR3 covers 14 residues. From germline, CDR1 is MNHEY and CDR2 SVGEGT. V was trimmed by 6 bases and J by 5 bases, leaving 11 bases between them. The CDR3 DNA follows: TGTGCCAGCAGGGTCGGGCAGAATAATTCACCCCTCCACTTT. As protein: CASRVGQNNSPLHF.

As for this clonotype: At one end the junction does not follow the germline gene, possibly because of a read error. The chain has TRBV11-2 and TRBJ2-3; the D gene is possibly TRBD1 (6 bases). The V gene's germline CDR1 is SGHAT and CDR2 FQNNGV. The CDR3 spans 17 residues. The CDR3 nucleotides read TGTGCCAGCGGCTTAGGGGGATTAACGTACACGCCAGATACGCAGTATTTT. Its translation is CASGLGGLTYTPDTQYF.

This clonotype appeared a few times. The V gene is TRBV2, the J gene TRBJ1-2; tentative D call: TRBD1 (6 bases). The CDR3 loop spans 13 amino acids. The germline V gene encodes CDR1 SNHLY and CDR2 FYNNEI. Trimming took off 5 bases at V and 3 bases at J, with 10 bases between the two ends. CDR3 coding DNA: TGTGCCAGCAGTCAACAGGGAGACTATGGCTACACCTTC. This gives the protein CASSQQGDYGYTF.

Remarks on this clonotype: This clone may be a read error of a much larger clone one base away. The CDR3 sequence is CASITKGAGGADTQYF. The DNA for the CDR3 is TGTGCCAGCATCACCAAAGGGGCGGGAGGTGCAGATACGCAGTATTTT. The V call is TRBV5-4, the J call TRBJ2-3, with 8 bases lining up with TRBD2. Per the germline V gene, CDR1 is SGHNT and CDR2 is YYREEE (reference sequence). CDR3 size: 16 residues. Trimming took 6 bases from V and 4 from J; bases not matched to a gene: 13.

For this clonotype: This could be a read error, since a much larger clone is one nucleotide away. This chain uses TRBV7-8 with TRBJ2-4, with D possibly TRBD1 on 6 matching bases. Germline V gene lookup returns CDR1 SGHVS and CDR2 FQNEAQ. The CDR3 covers 13 residues. The CDR3 DNA is TGTGCCAGCTCTCCCCAGGGGCGAAACATTCAGAACTTC. It is translated as CASSPQGRNIQNF.

A word on this clonotype: Being one base from a much bigger clone, this may be a read error. The genes are TRBV6-5 and TRBJ2-5; D assignment may be TRBD1 or TRBD2 (6 bases each). The CDR3 spans 15 residues. Deletions cut 5 bases from V and 5 bases from J, with 18 bases between. CDR1 MNHEY and CDR2 SVGAGI come from the germline V gene. CDR3 residues: CASSNRAGGSETQYF. The CDR3 nucleotides are TGTGCCAGCAGTAACAGGGCTGGGGGGTCCGAGACCCAGTACTTC.

The chain uses TRBV5-1 and TRBJ1-1; D gene uncertain. Germline values: CDR1 SGHRS, CDR2 YFSETQ. The CDR3 is made up of 14 amino acids. Trimming stripped 0 bases from V and 0 bases from J, with 6 bases between. CDR3 DNA sequence: TGCGCCAGCAGCTTGGACTGCTTGAACACTGAAGCTTTCTTT. Protein product: CASSLDCLNTEAFF.

This chain uses TRBV7-3 with TRBJ2-2; 8 bases match TRBD2. The CDR3 contains 14 residues. V lost 5 bases, J lost 6 bases, and 5 bases stayed unmatched. The V gene's germline CDR1 is SGHTA and CDR2 FQGTGA. The CDR3 is CASSRSGSAGELFF. The CDR3 region has the DNA TGTGCCAGCAGCCGGAGCGGGAGCGCCGGGGAGCTGTTTTTT.

Details on this clonotype: A much larger clonotype is one base distant, so this may be a read error. V and J are TRBV12-3 or TRBV12-4 and TRBJ2-2, with TRBD2 as a possible D gene (5 bases). The CDR3 loop spans 13 amino acids. The CDR3 DNA sequence: TGTGCCAGCACCCCTGTGGATAACGGGGAGCTGTGTTTT. Amino acid sequence: CASTPVDNGELCF.

The genes are TRBV30 and TRBJ2-2; no clear D gene. V was trimmed by 2 bases and J by 7 bases, leaving 5 bases between them. Per germline, CDR1 GTSNPN and CDR2 SVGIG (reference sequence). The CDR3 has 11 residues. Written as DNA, the CDR3 is TGTGCCTGGAGTTTTGGCGGGGAGCTGTTTTTT. Encoded protein: CAWSFGGELFF. Full variable domain (rest looked up from reference TRBV30 and TRBJ2-2): SQTIHQWPATLVQPVGSPLSLECTVEGTSNPNLYWYRQAAGRGLQLLFYSVGIGQISSEVPQNLSASRPQDRQFILSSKKLLLSDSGFYLCAWSFGGELFFGEGSRLTVL.

This clonotype has a count of ten or more. The chain uses TRBV6-5 and TRBJ2-5; TRBD2 agrees at 14 bases. The CDR3 is made up of 19 amino acids. Trimming took 6 bases from V and 1 from J; bases not matched to a gene: 13. Germline CDR1 and CDR2: MNHEY and SVGAGI. CDR3 residues: CASRRKNGLAGGSQETQYF. The CDR3 DNA is TGTGCCAGCAGACGGAAGAATGGACTAGCGGGAGGCTCCCAAGAGACCCAGTACTTC.